The clone carrying this T cell receptor beta chain was found many times. The SP2 primer and nested alpha and beta constant region primers amplified ligated cDNA in four rounds. TCRdb reprocessed the 5' RACE reads with MiXCR, giving one entry per CDR3 protein. Among about 48,000 distinct CDR3 sequences listed, 4.7% were seen once. These data originate in a study of naive and memory T cell subsets. The library had UMIs added by 3' ligation of an oligonucleotide to TCR cDNA. Whole blood, around 2.5 ml, came from adult healthy volunteers. The CDR3 is 13 residues long. Germline assignment: CDR1 MNHEY and CDR2 SVGAGI. V lost 6 bases to trimming and J lost 1 base, with 9 bases between them.

The V call is TRBV6-5, the J call TRBJ1-1; D is uncertain. This TCR was sampled from a female donor in good health. The CDR3: CASSLTENTEAFF. DNA of the CDR3: TGTGCCAGCAGCCTAACAGAGAACACTGAAGCTTTCTTT.